A single sample is the source of the 21 T cell receptor beta chains below, sequenced in a study of blood T cell repertoires in COVID-19. Sequencing used immunoSEQ multiplex PCR; TCRdb keeps in-frame clones, though not all of them. This table holds some 500,000 clones, approximately 91% found once. The sample consisted of peripheral blood. The origin of the receptors is a woman between 45 and 60 years old with COVID-19, enrolled during active disease.

CDR3 DNA sequence: TGTGCCAGCAAAATAAACAGGGTCTACGAGCAGTACTTC. Amino acid sequence: CASKINRVYEQYF. This sequence joins TRBV2 and TRBJ2-7; TRBD1 might be the D (6 bases). Germline loops: CDR1 SNHLY, CDR2 FYNNEI. V was trimmed by 7 bases and J by 3 bases, leaving 13 bases between them. This CDR3 is built from 13 residues.

This chain links TRBV7-6 with TRBJ2-3, with a weak D call TRBD2 (5 bases). The V gene's germline CDR1 is SGHVS and CDR2 FNYEAQ. With 1 base removed from V and 5 bases from J, the gap between germline ends came to 10 bases. The CDR3 totals 14 residues. The CDR3 here is CASSLGERQDTQYF. The CDR3 DNA follows: TGTGCCAGCAGCTTAGGGGAGAGGCAAGATACGCAGTATTTT.

V is TRBV19 and J is TRBJ1-3; possible D gene TRBD1, 5 bases. The CDR3 covers 12 residues. CDR1 LNHDA and CDR2 SQIVND come from the germline V gene (reference sequence). V lost 8 bases to trimming and J lost 3 bases, with 8 bases between them. The CDR3 DNA is TGTGCCAGTGCAGGGTTTGGAAACACCATATATTTT. Translating it yields CASAGFGNTIYF. The variable domain in full, completed from reference TRBV19 and TRBJ1-3, reads DGGITQSPKYLFRKEGQNVTLSCEQNLNHDAMYWYRQDPGQGLRLIYYSQIVNDFQKGDIAEGYSVSREKKESFPLTVTSAQKNPTAFYLCASAGFGNTIYFGEGSWLTVV.

The V and J genes are TRBV6-5 and TRBJ1-5, with a possible D match to TRBD1 (5 bases). This CDR3 has 15 amino acids. CDR1 and CDR2 (germline): MNHEY, SVGAGI. V was shortened by 4 bases and J by 1 base, with 11 bases between the two germline ends. The CDR3 spells CASSSDKASNQPQHF. The CDR3 DNA follows: TGTGCCAGCAGTTCGGACAAAGCAAGCAATCAGCCCCAGCATTTT.

On this clone itself: Just one base apart from a much larger clone, this may be a read error. V and J are TRBV30 and TRBJ2-5; 10 bases align to TRBD2. The CDR3 runs 13 residues. The trim removed 2 bases at V and 5 bases at J, leaving 2 bases unmatched. In germline, CDR1 is GTSNPN, CDR2 SVGIG (reference sequence). The CDR3 here is CAWSQAGGETQYF. In DNA, the CDR3 is TGTGCCTGGAGTCAAGCGGGGGGGGAGACCCAGTACTTC.

The chain is built from TRBV9 and TRBJ2-6; 8 bases map to TRBD1. This CDR3 has 18 amino acids. The J segment lost 1 base and the V segment lost 0 bases, leaving 6 bases of the junction unmatched. CDR1 is SGDLS and CDR2 is YYNGEE in the germline V gene. CDR3 DNA sequence: TGTGCCAGCAGCGTAGCAGGGGGCTCCCTTTCTGGGGCCAACGTCCTGACTTTC. Amino acid sequence: CASSVAGGSLSGANVLTF.

This rearrangement joins TRBV5-5 to TRBJ2-7; TRBD1 matches at 11 bases. CDR1 and CDR2 from the germline V gene are SGHKS and YYEKEE (reference sequence). CDR3 length: 15 residues. V gave up 4 bases and J gave up 3 bases; unmatched junction bases: 6. The CDR3 DNA reads TGTGCCAGCAGCCCAACTGGGACAGGGGGCTACGAGCAGTACTTC. This gives the protein CASSPTGTGGYEQYF.

The CDR3 DNA reads TGTGCTAGTGGTCTCCAGGCCCTGAACACTGAAGCTTTCTTT. Translated: CASGLQALNTEAFF. V gene TRBV12-5 combines with J gene TRBJ1-1; D gene unclear. The V end was cut by 5 bases, the J end by 0 bases, with 10 bases between. Per the germline V gene, CDR1 is LGHNT and CDR2 is FRNRAP. This CDR3 region has 14 residues.

The chain uses TRBV15 and TRBJ1-1; D remains unclear. From germline, CDR1 is LNHNV and CDR2 YYDKDF (reference sequence). The V end was cut by 1 base, the J end by 1 base, with 7 bases between. This CDR3 has 14 amino acids. The DNA of the CDR3 is TGTGCCACCAGCAGAGTTCCCTCGAACACTGAAGCTTTCTTT. Its protein product is CATSRVPSNTEAFF.

This chain links TRBV24-1 with TRBJ2-5; 10 bases are shared with TRBD2. Trimming took 4 bases from V and 2 from J; bases not matched to a gene: 6. Germline V gene sequence: CDR1 KGHDR, CDR2 SFDVKD. This CDR3 region has 16 residues. The CDR3 sequence: CATSDPVAGGQETQYF. As DNA, the CDR3 is TGTGCCACCAGTGACCCCGTAGCGGGGGGACAAGAGACCCAGTACTTC.

This sequence joins TRBV5-4 and TRBJ1-1; D may be TRBD1 (5 bases). The CDR3 is made up of 14 amino acids. V shed 0 bases and J shed 2 bases, with 8 bases lying between them. CDR1 and CDR2 from the germline V gene are SGHNT and YYREEE (reference sequence). CDR3 coding DNA: TGTGCCAGCAGCTTGGACAGGCATAACACTGAAGCTTTCTTT. This codes for CASSLDRHNTEAFF.

The genes are TRBV28 and TRBJ1-1; no clear D. Germline V gives CDR1 MDHEN, CDR2 SYDVKM. The ends were cut back, 3 bases at V and 1 base at J, with 9 bases in the middle. This CDR3 contains 14 residues. The CDR3, as DNA: TGTGCCAGCAGTTTTGCGGGAAGGAACACTGAAGCTTTCTTT. Its translation is CASSFAGRNTEAFF.

This clone appeared once. The J gene is TRBJ1-3, the V gene TRBV5-4, with a tentative D call TRBD1 (5 bases). Germline V CDR1 and CDR2: SGHNT, YYREEE (reference sequence). This CDR3 has 15 amino acids. Between the trimmed V and J ends, which lost 4 bases and 0 bases, there was a span of 11 bases. Here the CDR3 reads CASSLGVNSGNTIYF. In DNA, the CDR3 is TGTGCCAGCAGCCTAGGGGTTAACTCTGGAAACACCATATATTTT.

The rearrangement links TRBV13 to TRBJ2-7, with a weak D call TRBD2 (6 bases). V was shortened by 5 bases and J by 7 bases, with 12 bases between the two germline ends. The germline V gene has CDR1 PRHDT and CDR2 FYEKMQ (reference sequence). This CDR3 is 12 amino acids long. As DNA, the CDR3 is TGTGCCAGCAGCGCCGGGGGAATGGAGCAGTACTTC. The encoded protein is CASSAGGMEQYF.

The chain has TRBV30 and TRBJ1-2; 7 positions agree with TRBD1. Trimming took 2 bases from V and 11 from J; bases not matched to a gene: 8. The CDR3 runs to 12 residues. The germline V gene encodes CDR1 GTSNPN and CDR2 SVGIG (reference sequence). The CDR3 DNA follows: TGTGCCTGGAGTCTCAGACAGGGCCGGTACACCTTC. This translates into CAWSLRQGRYTF.

The J gene is TRBJ2-3, the V gene TRBV6-1, with 9 nucleotides matching TRBD2. The J segment lost 3 bases and the V segment lost 10 bases, leaving 11 bases of the junction unmatched. Per the germline V gene, CDR1 is MNHNS and CDR2 is SASEGT. This CDR3 comprises 15 residues. The CDR3 nucleotides read TGTGCCACGAGGAAGGCGGGGGGGCCGACAGATACGCAGTATTTT. It yields the protein CATRKAGGPTDTQYF.

The J gene is TRBJ1-1, the V gene TRBV6-5; D unclear. Germline V gene sequence: CDR1 MNHEY, CDR2 SVGAGI. Trimming took off 2 bases at V and 4 bases at J, with 8 bases between the two ends. The CDR3 is made up of 13 amino acids. CDR3 loop: CASSYGRPTEAFF. The DNA for the CDR3 is TGTGCCAGCAGTTACGGGAGACCCACTGAAGCTTTCTTT.

The rearrangement uses TRBV27 and TRBJ1-4; D is unresolved. With 6 bases removed from V and 0 bases from J, the gap between germline ends came to 14 bases. The CDR3 runs 16 residues. Germline V gives CDR1 MNHEY, CDR2 SMNVEV (reference sequence). CDR3 region: CASRRIDGTTNEKLFF. The CDR3 nucleotides read TGTGCCAGCAGGAGGATTGACGGGACAACTAATGAAAAACTGTTTTTT.

V and J are TRBV19 and TRBJ2-2; D uncertain. This CDR3 has 14 amino acids. The germline CDR1 and CDR2 sequences are LNHDA and SQIVND (reference sequence). The V end was cut by 8 bases, the J end by 6 bases, with 16 bases between. CDR3 DNA: TGTGCCAGTCGCACAGTCATTGTTGCCGGGGAGCTGTTTTTT. Translating it yields CASRTVIVAGELFF.

The genes are TRBV6-5 and TRBJ1-2; D gene ambiguous. V gave up 10 bases and J gave up 2 bases, with 17 bases separating them. CDR3 length: 14 amino acids. Germline assignment: CDR1 MNHEY and CDR2 SVGAGI. The CDR3 region is CATSPEVGNYGYTF. DNA of the CDR3: TGTGCCACATCTCCCGAAGTGGGCAACTATGGCTACACCTTC.

This clone was seen more than once but under ten times. The CDR3 DNA sequence: TGTGCCAGCAGCTTAACGTTTGGAGGGTGGGCACCCCTCCACTTT. The encoded protein is CASSLTFGGWAPLHF. This chain joins TRBV7-3 and TRBJ1-6, with unresolved D. The CDR3 length is 15 residues. The V end was cut by 0 bases, the J end by 11 bases, with 14 bases between. Germline V gives CDR1 SGHTA, CDR2 FQGTGA.